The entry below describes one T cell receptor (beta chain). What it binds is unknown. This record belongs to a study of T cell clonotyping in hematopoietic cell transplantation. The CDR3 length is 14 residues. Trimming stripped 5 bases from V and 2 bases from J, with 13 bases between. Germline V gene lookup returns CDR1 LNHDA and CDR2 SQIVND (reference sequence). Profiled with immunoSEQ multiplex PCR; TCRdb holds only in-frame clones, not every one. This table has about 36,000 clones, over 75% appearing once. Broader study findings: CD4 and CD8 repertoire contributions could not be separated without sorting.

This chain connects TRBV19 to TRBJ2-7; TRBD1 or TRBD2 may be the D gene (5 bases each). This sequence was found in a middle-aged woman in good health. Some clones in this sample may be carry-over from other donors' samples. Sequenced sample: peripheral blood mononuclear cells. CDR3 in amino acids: CASSGDRSTYEQYF. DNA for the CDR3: TGTGCCAGTAGTGGGGACCGAAGCACCTACGAGCAGTACTTC.